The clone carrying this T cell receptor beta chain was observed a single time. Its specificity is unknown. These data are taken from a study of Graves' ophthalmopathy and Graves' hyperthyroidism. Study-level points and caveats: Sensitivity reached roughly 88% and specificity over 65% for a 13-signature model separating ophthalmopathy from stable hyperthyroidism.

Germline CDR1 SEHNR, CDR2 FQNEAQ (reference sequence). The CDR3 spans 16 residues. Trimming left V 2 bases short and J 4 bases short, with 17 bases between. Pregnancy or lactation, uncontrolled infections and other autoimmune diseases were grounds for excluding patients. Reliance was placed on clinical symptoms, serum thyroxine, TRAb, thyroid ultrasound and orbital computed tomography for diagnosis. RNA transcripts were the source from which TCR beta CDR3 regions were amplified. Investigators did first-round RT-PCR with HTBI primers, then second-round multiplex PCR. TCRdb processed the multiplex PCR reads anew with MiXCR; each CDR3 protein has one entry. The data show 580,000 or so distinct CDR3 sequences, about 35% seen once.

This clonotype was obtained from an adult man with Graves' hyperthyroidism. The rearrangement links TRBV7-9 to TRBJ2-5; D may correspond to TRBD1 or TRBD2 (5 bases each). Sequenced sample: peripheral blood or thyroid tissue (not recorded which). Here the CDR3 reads CASSLTRAGPGETQYF. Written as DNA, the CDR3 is TGTGCCAGCAGCTTAACGAGGGCAGGGCCAGGAGAGACCCAGTACTTC.